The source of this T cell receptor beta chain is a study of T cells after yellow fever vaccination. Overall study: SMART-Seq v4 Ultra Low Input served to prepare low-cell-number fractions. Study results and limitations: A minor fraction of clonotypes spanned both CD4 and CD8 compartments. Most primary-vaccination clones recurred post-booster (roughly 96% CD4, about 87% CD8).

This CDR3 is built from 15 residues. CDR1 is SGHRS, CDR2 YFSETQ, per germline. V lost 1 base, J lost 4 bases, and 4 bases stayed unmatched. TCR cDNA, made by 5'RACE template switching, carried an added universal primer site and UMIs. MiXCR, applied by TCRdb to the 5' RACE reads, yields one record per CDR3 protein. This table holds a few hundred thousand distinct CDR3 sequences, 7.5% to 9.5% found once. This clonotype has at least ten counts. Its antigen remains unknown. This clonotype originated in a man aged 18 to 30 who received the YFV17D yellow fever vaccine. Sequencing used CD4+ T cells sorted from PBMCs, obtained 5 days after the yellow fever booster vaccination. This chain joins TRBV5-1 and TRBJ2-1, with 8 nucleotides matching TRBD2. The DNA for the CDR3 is TGCGCCAGCAGCTTGCGGGGGGGATGGTACAATGAGCAGTTCTTC. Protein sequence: CASSLRGGWYNEQFF.